Listed below are T cell receptor beta chains from one sample, sequenced in a study of PD-1 blockade in classical Hodgkin lymphoma. Here immunoSEQ multiplex PCR was the method, and the copy in TCRdb shows in-frame clones only, minus some. The data hold approximately 11,000 clones, with 70% to 90% observed a single time. Sequenced material: CD8+ T cells from blood, taken before the fourth cycle of nivolumab. The receptors shown here come from a human donor with classical Hodgkin lymphoma. The donor label of this sample is uncertain. Each CDR3 is given with its conserved first and last residue. Fields, in order: D gene, J gene, V gene, clone size, CDR3 protein, CDR3 DNA. The D gene is left open where the match is weak. A row's size may be missing; if present it is once, few, many or a size class.

NA | TRBJ1-4 | TRBV15 | NA | CATREGNEKLFF | TGTGCCACCAGGGAGGGAAATGAAAAACTGTTTTTT
TRBD2 | TRBJ2-3 | TRBV28 | NA | CASSTPKTSGSGPDTQYF | TGTGCCAGCAGTACACCCAAAACTAGCGGGAGTGGTCCAGATACGCAGTATTTT
NA | TRBJ1-5 | TRBV15 | NA | CATSRDFPEINSNQPQHF | TGTGCCACCAGCAGAGATTTTCCAGAAATTAATAGCAATCAGCCCCAGCATTTT
NA | TRBJ2-7 | TRBV4-1 | NA | CASSQASLPYEQYF | TGCGCCAGCAGCCAAGCTAGCCTCCCCTACGAGCAGTACTTC
NA | TRBJ2-7 | TRBV4-2 | NA | CASSQDQDNSGFPYEQYF | TGTGCCAGCAGCCAAGATCAGGACAATAGCGGCTTTCCTTACGAGCAGTACTTC
NA | TRBJ2-1 | TRBV27 | NA | CASSLLAPSEQFF | TGTGCCAGCAGTTTACTAGCCCCGAGTGAGCAGTTCTTC
NA | TRBJ2-5 | TRBV18 | NA | CASSLLLRGETQYF | TGTGCCAGCTCGCTCCTTTTAAGGGGAGAGACCCAGTACTTC
NA | TRBJ2-7 | TRBV7-7 | NA | CASSLDLWSEQYF | TGTGCCAGCAGCTTAGATCTCTGGAGCGAGCAGTACTTC
NA | TRBJ1-5 | TRBV4-2 | NA | CASSQGWTLSNQPQHF | TGTGCCAGCAGCCAAGGGTGGACTCTGAGCAATCAGCCCCAGCATTTT
NA | TRBJ2-7 | TRBV19 | NA | CASSITGRSYEQYF | TGTGCCAGTAGTATCACAGGGCGTAGCTACGAGCAGTACTTC
TRBD1 | TRBJ2-2 | TRBV11-2 | NA | CASSWNRGNTGELFF | TGTGCCAGCAGCTGGAACAGGGGCAACACCGGGGAGCTGTTTTTT
TRBD2 | TRBJ2-5 | TRBV30 | NA | CAWSVGTSQETQYF | TGTGCCTGGAGTGTAGGGACTAGCCAAGAGACCCAGTACTTC
NA | TRBJ2-2 | TRBV7-9 | once | CASSPRLDRKNTGELFF | TGTGCCAGCAGCCCTCGCCTGGACAGAAAGAACACCGGGGAGCTGTTTTTT
NA | TRBJ2-7 | TRBV30 | NA | CAWRVPPSYEQYF | TGTGCCTGGAGGGTTCCCCCCTCCTACGAGCAGTACTTC
NA | TRBJ1-4 | TRBV30 | NA | CAWSRENENEKLFF | TGTGCCTGGAGCCGGGAGAATGAGAATGAAAAACTGTTTTTT
NA | TRBJ1-5 | TRBV4-2 | NA | CASSQEQGMGNQPQHF | TGTGCCAGCAGCCAAGAGCAGGGGATGGGCAATCAGCCCCAGCATTTT
NA | TRBJ1-5 | TRBV21-1 | NA | CARDRREQRDWQGTQHF | TGTGCCAGGGATCGACGAGAGCAGCGCGACTGGCAGGGGACACAGCATTTT
TRBD2 | TRBJ2-2 | TRBV27 | once | CASSTLAGRQYTGELFF | TGTGCCAGCAGTACACTAGCGGGAAGGCAGTACACCGGGGAGCTGTTTTTT
NA | TRBJ1-1 | TRBV6-6 | NA | CASSAGPYTEAFF | TGTGCCAGCAGTGCAGGACCCTACACTGAAGCTTTCTTT
NA | TRBJ2-1 | TRBV11-2 | NA | CASSQIPTSSEGQFF | TGTGCCAGCAGCCAAATTCCCACTAGTTCAGAAGGGCAGTTCTTC
NA | TRBJ1-1 | TRBV27 | NA | CASSSGQGGTEAFF | TGTGCCAGCAGTTCGGGGCAGGGCGGCACTGAAGCTTTCTTT
NA | TRBJ2-7 | TRBV27 | NA | CASSLVYLHEQYF | TGTGCCAGCAGTTTGGTATACCTACACGAGCAGTACTTC
TRBD2 | TRBJ2-7 | TRBV6-4 | NA | CASSDSTSGEQYF | TGTGCCAGCAGTGACTCGACTAGCGGAGAGCAGTACTTC
NA | TRBJ1-4 | TRBV29-1 | NA | CSVPAGWGDADEKLFF | TGCAGCGTTCCGGCGGGGTGGGGGGATGCCGATGAAAAACTGTTTTTT
TRBD1 | TRBJ2-7 | TRBV6-1 | once | CASSEDRYGSSYEQYF | TGTGCCAGCAGTGAGGACAGGTACGGAAGCTCCTACGAGCAGTACTTC
TRBD1 | TRBJ2-5 | TRBV27 | NA | CASRGPRQGGRETQYF | TGTGCCAGCAGAGGACCTCGACAGGGGGGAAGGGAGACCCAGTACTTC
NA | TRBJ2-1 | TRBV5-6 | NA | CASTLQSSYNEQFF | TGTGCCAGCACCTTACAAAGCTCCTACAATGAGCAGTTCTTC
NA | TRBJ2-7 | TRBV6-5 | NA | CASSTRGYEQYF | TGTGCCAGCAGTACCCGGGGATACGAGCAGTACTTC
NA | TRBJ2-3 | TRBV27 | NA | CASSLWESGTDTQYF | TGTGCCAGCAGTTTATGGGAGTCGGGCACAGATACGCAGTATTTT
NA | TRBJ2-7 | TRBV4-1 | NA | CASSQAPGQSYEQYF | TGCGCCAGCAGCCAAGCTCCGGGACAATCCTACGAGCAGTACTTC
NA | TRBJ2-3 | TRBV7-2 | once | CASSFHMDYTDTQYF | TGTGCCAGCAGCTTCCACATGGATTACACAGATACGCAGTATTTT
NA | TRBJ1-2 | TRBV29-1 | NA | CSVDRGGAYGYTF | TGCAGCGTGGACCGCGGGGGGGCTTATGGCTACACCTTC
TRBD1 | TRBJ1-2 | TRBV5-1 | NA | CASSLLTGGNGYTF | TGCGCCAGCAGCTTACTTACAGGGGGCAATGGCTACACCTTC
NA | TRBJ1-5 | TRBV4-1 | NA | CASSQDGGGGQPQHF | TGCGCCAGCAGCCAAGATGGGGGGGGAGGGCAGCCCCAGCATTTT